These T cell receptor beta chains were read from a single sample in a study of response to subunit inactivated influenza vaccine. In TCRdb, the RT-PCR reads were re-called with MiXCR into one record per CDR3 protein. The data show roughly 500,000 distinct CDR3 sequences, about 15% seen once. This material consisted of CD4+ T cells sorted from PBMCs, taken about 24 months after vaccination. All receptors derive from a man aged 50 to 69 who received an inactivated influenza vaccine. CDR3s include the opening cysteine and the closing phenylalanine or tryptophan.

CDR3: CATQGTRLRSYEQYF; V: TRBV28; J: TRBJ2-7
CDR3: CAISLGQGARDTQYF; V: TRBV10-3; J: TRBJ2-3
CDR3: CASTHVLGRYYNEQFF; V: TRBV28; J: TRBJ2-1
CDR3: CASMRDSLGTEAFF; V: TRBV12-3/TRBV12-4; J: TRBJ1-1
CDR3: CSAPPGTSGSYEQYF; V: TRBV20-1; J: TRBJ2-7
CDR3: CASSYLRNGGDEQYF; V: TRBV6-5; J: TRBJ2-7
CDR3: CASSSTGFQETQYF; V: TRBV7-8; J: TRBJ2-5
CDR3: CASSLSGRASYEQYF; V: TRBV12-3/TRBV12-4; J: TRBJ2-7
CDR3: CASSPQLGSEAFF; V: TRBV5-1; J: TRBJ1-1
CDR3: CSARDTGQSNTEAFF; V: TRBV20-1; J: TRBJ1-1
CDR3: CATDFMSGGIPLYLSSYNEQFF; V: TRBV14; J: TRBJ2-1
CDR3: CASSQTRDSGYTF; V: TRBV6-1; J: TRBJ1-2
CDR3: CASRRIRDSYGYTF; V: TRBV11-2; J: TRBJ1-2
CDR3: CASSQDRRPNTEAFF; V: TRBV3-1; J: TRBJ1-1
CDR3: CASSFRGPYYEQYF; V: TRBV3-1; J: TRBJ2-7
CDR3: CSASMFKTSSYNEQFF; V: TRBV20-1; J: TRBJ2-1
CDR3: CASTTSGTRVNEQFF; V: TRBV6-2/TRBV6-3; J: TRBJ2-1
CDR3: CASSPSGGRDTQYF; V: TRBV7-2; J: TRBJ2-3
CDR3: CSAKVGGSITDTQYF; V: TRBV20-1; J: TRBJ2-3
CDR3: CASSVISGIQETQYF; V: TRBV5-1; J: TRBJ2-5
CDR3: CSGGPMNTEAFF; V: TRBV29-1; J: TRBJ1-1
CDR3: CASSYERRSGLAGVGEQFF; V: TRBV6-2/TRBV6-3; J: TRBJ2-1